These 16 T cell receptor beta chains share one sample of origin, sequenced in a study of T-cell memory formation after mild COVID-19. TCRdb redid the calling of the 5' RACE reads with MiXCR, one entry per CDR3 protein. The data hold fewer than 700,000 distinct CDR3 sequences, with approximately 19% observed a single time. Sequenced input: PBMCs or a T cell subset sorted from them (not recorded which). These receptors came from an adult woman who had mild COVID-19 (a few samples of this study predate the infection). Cell type and time point are not known.

This clonotype was counted at least ten times. CDR3 sequence (DNA): TGCGCCAGCAGCCAGCCGGGACAGGGAAATGAGCAGTTCTTC. Translated, it gives CASSQPGQGNEQFF. The chain couples TRBV4-1 to TRBJ2-1, with 9 bases identical to TRBD1. Germline V gene data show CDR1 as MGHRA and CDR2 as YSYEKL. Losses at the gene ends were 3 bases for V and 7 bases for J; bases not matched to a gene: 4. The CDR3 loop spans 14 amino acids.

This clonotype was recorded a few times. This chain connects TRBV5-1 to TRBJ2-7; the D gene is possibly TRBD2 (6 bases). Between the trimmed V and J ends, which lost 4 bases and 0 bases, there was a span of 14 bases. The CDR3 has 15 residues. Germline CDR1 and CDR2: SGHRS and YFSETQ. In nucleotides, the CDR3 is TGCGCCAGCAGCCTGTATGGAGGGACCTCCTACGAGCAGTACTTC. This encodes CASSLYGGTSYEQYF.

This clonotype was counted only a few times. The chain carries TRBV5-5 and TRBJ1-5; a weak D match, TRBD1 (5 bases). This CDR3 region has 15 residues. Germline V gene data show CDR1 as SGHKS and CDR2 as YYEKEE (reference sequence). The V and J ends lost 5 bases and 0 bases respectively, with 12 bases between them. CDR3: CASSLIGASNQPQHF. CDR3 DNA sequence: TGTGCCAGCAGTTTAATAGGGGCTAGCAATCAGCCCCAGCATTTT.

This clonotype was recorded a few times. This rearrangement joins TRBV12-3 or TRBV12-4 to TRBJ1-3; 7 bases agree with TRBD1. The CDR3 consists of 14 residues. Unmatched junction bases numbered 5, after V lost 5 bases and J lost 4 bases. The DNA of the CDR3 is TGTGCCAGCAGTACCTTACAGGGGGGAAACACCATATATTTT. It encodes CASSTLQGGNTIYF.

The chain uses TRBV14 and TRBJ1-1; D ambiguous. The germline CDR1 and CDR2 sequences are SGHDN and FVKESK. The CDR3 runs 12 residues. Trimming removed 2 bases from V and 4 bases from J, with 5 bases in between. The CDR3 sequence is CASSQWGTEAFF. CDR3 in DNA: TGTGCCAGCAGCCAATGGGGCACTGAAGCTTTCTTT.

The sample holds many counts of this clonotype. This chain connects TRBV23-1 to TRBJ2-1; 8 bases agree with TRBD1. TRBV23-1 qualifies as an ORF whose function is uncertain. The J segment lost 3 bases and the V segment lost 4 bases, leaving 5 bases of the junction unmatched. The CDR3 runs to 15 residues. Here the CDR3 DNA reads TGCGCCAGCAGTCGGACAGGGAGGATCTACAATGAGCAGTTCTTC. Protein sequence: CASSRTGRIYNEQFF.

This clonotype was seen a few times. V usage is TRBV12-3 or TRBV12-4 and J usage is TRBJ1-2; D possibly corresponds to TRBD1 (6 bases). CDR3 size: 15 residues. The V end lost 2 bases, the J end lost 4 bases, and 14 bases lay between the germline ends. The CDR3 is CASSLTQLGGYGYTF. Written as DNA, the CDR3 is TGTGCCAGCAGTTTAACGCAGTTAGGGGGCTATGGCTACACCTTC.

There are many counts of this clonotype. CDR3 coding DNA: TGTGCCAGCAGCTGGACTAGCGGGGGGGCAGATACGCAGTATTTT. It encodes CASSWTSGGADTQYF. The chain is built from TRBV6-1 and TRBJ2-3, with 15 bases matching TRBD2. The germline CDR1 and CDR2 sequences are MNHNS and SASEGT. Trimming at V came to 6 bases and at J to 4 bases, leaving 2 bases not matched to a gene. The CDR3 spans 15 residues.

The chain employs TRBV7-9 and TRBJ1-2; no reliable D call. There are 14 residues in the CDR3. Per the germline V gene, CDR1 is SEHNR and CDR2 is FQNEAQ (reference sequence). V shed 1 base and J shed 2 bases, with 8 bases lying between them. The CDR3 region is CASSLVLTNYGYTF. For the CDR3, the DNA is TGTGCCAGCAGCTTAGTCCTGACAAACTATGGCTACACCTTC.

This clonotype came up a few times. The chain links TRBV20-1 to TRBJ1-2; D is possibly TRBD1 (6 bases). The germline gives CDR1 DFQATT, CDR2 SNEGSKA (reference sequence). This CDR3 has 11 residues. The V end lost 5 bases, the J end lost 4 bases, and 8 bases lay between the germline ends. CDR3: CSAPDSYGYTF. CDR3 nucleotides: TGCAGTGCTCCGGACAGCTATGGCTACACCTTC.

The table lists this clonotype with many counts. V gene TRBV20-1 combines with J gene TRBJ2-5, with 12 positions matching TRBD2. J was trimmed by 4 bases and V by 5 bases; bases with no gene match: 8. Germline CDR1 and CDR2: DFQATT and SNEGSKA (reference sequence). This CDR3 comprises 15 residues. Here the CDR3 DNA reads TGCAGTGCTTCGACTAGCGGGAGATCCCCAGAGACCCAGTACTTC. Amino acid sequence: CSASTSGRSPETQYF.

The chain has TRBV7-9 and TRBJ2-1, with 7 bases fitting TRBD1. Trimming took 4 bases from V and 7 from J; bases not matched to a gene: 10. There are 15 residues in the CDR3. Looked up from germline, CDR1 is SEHNR and CDR2 is FQNEAQ (reference sequence). This chain's CDR3 is CASSSVRDSQNEQFF. For the CDR3, the DNA is TGTGCCAGCAGCTCCGTTCGGGACAGTCAGAATGAGCAGTTCTTC.

The chain has TRBV5-1 and TRBJ2-2; a weak D match, TRBD1 (5 bases). The CDR3 runs to 18 residues. Germline V gene lookup returns CDR1 SGHRS and CDR2 YFSETQ. V was pared by 3 bases and J by 1 base, with 19 bases between. The CDR3 nucleotides are TGCGCCAGCAGCTCCCACCCCCCGACAGTAATGAACACCGGGGAGCTGTTTTTT. The encoded protein is CASSSHPPTVMNTGELFF.

This clonotype was recorded many times. The chain joins TRBV7-2 to TRBJ2-6, with 9 bases fitting TRBD2. The V gene's germline CDR1 is SGHTA and CDR2 FQGNSA. The CDR3 is 18 residues long. V lost 1 base and J lost 0; bases outside the gene matches: 4. The CDR3 here is CASSLVSSGNSGANVLTF. As DNA, the CDR3 is TGTGCCAGCAGCTTAGTGTCTAGCGGGAACTCTGGGGCCAACGTCCTGACTTTC.

Only a few counts were recorded for this clonotype. V and J are TRBV7-2 and TRBJ1-1; D perhaps matches TRBD1 (6 bases). The CDR3 sequence is 17 residues long. Trimming left V 6 bases short and J 4 bases short, with 24 bases between. CDR1 is SGHTA, CDR2 FQGNSA, per germline. CDR3 in amino acids: CASRPVPGHNWGTEAFF. The DNA for the CDR3 is TGTGCCAGCAGACCCGTCCCGGGACACAATTGGGGCACTGAAGCTTTCTTT.

The V gene is TRBV5-1, the J gene TRBJ1-1; 7 bases fit TRBD1. CDR1 is SGHRS and CDR2 is YFSETQ in the germline V gene. V was clipped by 3 bases and J by 4 bases; unmatched bases: 3. The CDR3 runs 13 residues. CDR3 bases: TGCGCCAGCAGCTCGACAGGGACCACTGAAGCTTTCTTT. It codes for CASSSTGTTEAFF. Variable domain in full (rest from reference TRBV5-1 and TRBJ1-1): KAGVTQTPRYLIKTRGQQVTLSCSPISGHRSVSWYQQTPGQGLQFLFEYFSETQRNKGNFPGRFSGRQFSNSRSEMNVSTLELGDSALYLCASSSTGTTEAFFGQGTRLTVV.